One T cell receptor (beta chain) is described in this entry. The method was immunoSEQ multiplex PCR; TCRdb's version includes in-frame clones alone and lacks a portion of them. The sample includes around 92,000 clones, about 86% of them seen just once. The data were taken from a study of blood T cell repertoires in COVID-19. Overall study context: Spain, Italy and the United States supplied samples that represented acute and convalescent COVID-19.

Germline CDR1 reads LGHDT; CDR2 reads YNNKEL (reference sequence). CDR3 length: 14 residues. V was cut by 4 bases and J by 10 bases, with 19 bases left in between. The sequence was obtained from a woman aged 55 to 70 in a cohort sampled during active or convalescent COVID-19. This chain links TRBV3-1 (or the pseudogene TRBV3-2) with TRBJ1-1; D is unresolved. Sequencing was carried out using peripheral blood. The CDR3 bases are TGTGCCAGCAGCCCAGGTTGGAACCTCGCTGGAGCTTTCTTT. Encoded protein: CASSPGWNLAGAFF.